This T cell receptor (beta chain) derives from a study of regulatory T cells in long-lasting Graves disease. Background on the study: Graves' cases, newly diagnosed, had used antithyroid drugs under 3 months.

The V gene lost 1 base and the J gene lost 1 base, with 13 bases spanning the gap. The CDR3 spans 16 residues. CDR1 is SEHNR and CDR2 is FQNEAQ in the germline V gene (reference sequence). Library construction for TCR beta used iRepertoire HTBI primers and Arm-PCR of CDR3 regions. TCRdb reprocessed the multiplex PCR reads with MiXCR, giving one entry per CDR3 protein. The sample yields about 400,000 distinct CDR3 sequences, about a sixth seen once. The sample's time point: newly diagnosed GD, antithyroid drugs for less than 3 months. Isolated PBMC RNA provided the starting material for the TCR library. In this sample, this clonotype turned up many times. Its target is unknown. Points from the study as a whole: Newly diagnosed patients shared about a thousand public clonotypes; persistent patients shared around 2,800. Thyroid tissue was not studied; only peripheral blood was. TRBV28, TRBJ1-2 and TRBJ2-5 emerged as the favored segments in persistent disease.

The sequence was obtained from a female donor with Graves disease. The chain uses TRBV7-9 and TRBJ1-1; D call uncertain. Sample: peripheral blood mononuclear cells (PBMCs), taken at new diagnosis, from a patient treated with antithyroid drugs. CDR3 loop: CASSLDRRGPNTEAFF. The CDR3 DNA reads TGTGCCAGCAGCTTAGATCGGCGCGGACCGAACACTGAAGCTTTCTTT.